These T cell receptor beta chains were read from a single sample in a study of shared clonotypes between healthy human individuals. Produced via immunoSEQ multiplex PCR; TCRdb's table is partial and in-frame only. The sample gives hundreds of thousands of clones, more than 70% of which show up once; 1.5% to 2% is in the top ten. The material sequenced was memory CD4+ T cells sorted from blood. Source of these receptors: a woman aged 25 to 39 in good health. The CDR3 runs from the conserved cysteine through the conserved F or W. A D gene is named only where the DNA matches it firmly. Clone size appears in some rows only: once, few, many, or a class for an expanded clone.

v_call,d_call,j_call,clone_size,cdr3_aa,cdr3_nt
TRBV19,NA,TRBJ1-5,NA,CASSIGAWGSNQPQHF,TGTGCCAGTAGTATAGGGGCGTGGGGGAGCAATCAGCCCCAGCATTTT
TRBV21-1,NA,TRBJ2-7,many,CASSKLNRMSTYEQYF,TGTGCCAGCAGCAAACTTAACCGGATGAGCACCTACGAGCAGTACTTC
TRBV7-9,NA,TRBJ1-2,NA,CASSLDQSNGYTF,TGTGCCAGCAGCTTAGATCAGTCTAACGGCTACACCTTC
TRBV27,TRBD2,TRBJ2-1,NA,CASTISGGSYNEQFF,TGTGCCAGCACCATTAGCGGGGGATCCTACAATGAGCAGTTCTTC
TRBV5-4,NA,TRBJ1-1,NA,CASNNWGADEAFF,TGTGCCAGCAACAATTGGGGAGCCGATGAAGCTTTCTTT
TRBV4-1,NA,TRBJ2-6,few,CASSPLPSGANVLTF,TGCGCCAGCAGCCCACTCCCCTCTGGGGCCAACGTCCTGACTTTC
TRBV19,TRBD1,TRBJ1-5,NA,CASSIFKGAVGLQQPQHF,TGTGCCAGTAGTATTTTTAAGGGGGCGGTGGGACTTCAGCAGCCCCAGCATTTT
TRBV18,TRBD1,TRBJ2-5,few,CASSPGQGLETQYF,TGTGCCAGCTCACCGGGACAGGGTCTAGAGACCCAGTACTTC
TRBV28,NA,TRBJ2-1,NA,CASSWLLPGAGDANEQFF,TGTGCCAGCAGTTGGCTTCTCCCGGGGGCGGGTGATGCTAATGAGCAGTTCTTC
TRBV11-2,NA,TRBJ1-4,NA,CASSLNTGVSEKLFF,TGTGCCAGCAGCCTAAACACCGGGGTTAGTGAAAAACTGTTTTTT
TRBV4-1,NA,TRBJ1-3,NA,CASSQEGSGTRRGNTIYF,TGCGCCAGCAGCCAAGAAGGGAGTGGGACCCGCCGTGGAAACACCATATATTTT
TRBV10-2,NA,TRBJ2-3,NA,CATRRGNGHTDTQYF,TGCGCCACCCGGAGAGGGAATGGGCACACAGATACGCAGTATTTT
TRBV6-1,NA,TRBJ2-7,NA,CASNERGPNYEQYF,TGTGCCAGCAATGAACGGGGGCCGAATTACGAGCAGTACTTC
TRBV27,NA,TRBJ2-3,NA,CASSLADGLGTQYF,TGTGCCAGCAGTTTAGCGGACGGCCTAGGTACGCAGTATTTT
TRBV27,NA,TRBJ1-5,few,CASSLDSVQPQHF,TGTGCCAGCAGTTTAGATTCGGTTCAGCCCCAGCATTTT
TRBV6-5,TRBD2,TRBJ2-5,once,CASRGSGSGETQYF,TGTGCCAGCAGGGGTAGCGGGAGCGGAGAGACCCAGTACTTC
TRBV6-5,TRBD1,TRBJ2-2,NA,CASSPWTGVTGELFF,TGTGCCAGCAGTCCTTGGACAGGAGTCACCGGGGAGCTGTTTTTT
TRBV11-2,NA,TRBJ2-5,few,CASSLVGGAQTQYF,TGTGCCAGCAGCTTAGTCGGCGGGGCCCAGACCCAGTACTTC
TRBV18,NA,TRBJ2-5,few,CASSPGQQETQYF,TGTGCCAGCTCACCAGGACAGCAAGAGACCCAGTACTTC
TRBV29-1,NA,TRBJ2-1,NA,CSVDGYNEQFF,TGCAGCGTTGACGGGTACAATGAGCAGTTCTTC
TRBV6-6,TRBD2,TRBJ2-2,NA,CASRAAIGLENGELFF,TGTGCCAGCAGAGCAGCTATAGGACTAGAGAACGGGGAGCTGTTTTTT
TRBV15,TRBD2,TRBJ2-1,many,CATSSSTSGRGQFF,TGTGCCACCAGCAGCTCCACTAGCGGAAGGGGGCAGTTCTTC
TRBV19,TRBD2,TRBJ2-7,NA,CASSIRGLAGVSYEQYF,TGTGCCAGTAGTATAAGGGGACTAGCGGGAGTGTCCTACGAGCAGTACTTC
TRBV6-6,TRBD1,TRBJ1-2,NA,CASSILDRGDYGYTF,TGTGCCAGCTCGATTTTGGACAGGGGGGACTATGGCTACACCTTC
TRBV6-1,TRBD1,TRBJ2-2,NA,CASYTGGNTGELFF,TGTGCCAGCTATACAGGGGGGAACACCGGGGAGCTGTTTTTT
TRBV5-1,TRBD2,TRBJ2-5,NA,CASSLGAGEETQYF,TGCGCCAGCAGCTTGGGGGCGGGAGAGGAGACCCAGTACTTC
TRBV6-5,NA,TRBJ1-2,NA,CASSYSLEPLGYGYTF,TGTGCCAGCAGTTACAGTCTGGAACCTCTAGGCTATGGCTACACCTTC
TRBV14,NA,TRBJ1-1,NA,CASSTQTGGGTEAFF,TGTGCCAGCAGCACCCAAACGGGGGGTGGAACTGAAGCTTTCTTT
TRBV28,NA,TRBJ2-7,few,CASSLQGVSSYEQYF,TGTGCCAGCAGTTTACAGGGTGTTAGCTCCTACGAGCAGTACTTC
TRBV6-6,NA,TRBJ2-5,NA,CASSYEAYQETQYF,TGTGCCAGCAGTTACGAAGCGTATCAAGAGACCCAGTACTTC
TRBV28,NA,TRBJ1-2,NA,CASSLVYMGYGYTF,TGTGCCAGCAGTTTAGTGTATATGGGCTATGGCTACACCTTC